Described below is a single TCR beta chain sequence and its context. Its antigen is unknown. Germline CDR1 reads SGHNT; CDR2 reads YYREEE (reference sequence). V was clipped by 1 base and J by 4 bases, with 15 bases between them. CDR3 length equals 15 residues. The data originate from a study of T cell responses to AZD1222 COVID-19 vaccine. Study observations and caveats: The donor cohort was predominantly white British with a female majority, and clonal diversity may have been underestimated.

Method: immunoSEQ multiplex PCR; TCRdb's copy keeps in-frame clones and lacks some. Counted here are about 150,000 clones, just over 90% occurring once; the ten biggest clones make up roughly 1.2%. This chain uses TRBV5-4 with TRBJ2-7; a weak D match, TRBD2 (5 bases). This sequence originates from an adult who received the AZD1222 COVID-19 vaccine. Sample: peripheral blood, taken 28 days after the second AZD1222 dose. Here the CDR3 reads CASSLNLGLAYEQYF. DNA for the CDR3: TGTGCCAGCAGCTTGAACCTAGGGCTAGCTTACGAGCAGTACTTC.